This T cell receptor beta chain was identified in a study of cytomegalovirus exposure and HLA in healthy donors. The germline V gene encodes CDR1 MGHRA and CDR2 YSYEKL. J gave up 5 bases and V 4 bases, and 3 bases lay outside the gene matches. CDR3 size: 14 residues. Use of 60 Vbeta and 13 Jbeta primers characterized the PCR. Here immunoSEQ multiplex PCR was the method, and the copy in TCRdb shows in-frame clones only, minus some. The repertoire holds about 79,000 clones, with just over 70% as singletons. V gene TRBV4-1 combines with J gene TRBJ2-3; 10 positions agree with TRBD1. The sequencing sample was made of PBMCs. The TCR originated in a man in his sixties in good health and CMV-seronegative. The CDR3: CASSPGQGRDTQYF. In DNA, the CDR3 is TGCGCCAGCAGCCCGGGACAGGGGAGAGATACGCAGTATTTT.